This T cell receptor (beta chain) was sequenced during a study of blood T cell repertoires in COVID-19. Study summary: Acute-phase and convalescent COVID-19 samples originated in the United States, Italy and Spain. Nucleic acid was either cDNA or gDNA, and it came from T cells, B-cell-depleted T cells, or PBMCs.

V lost 2 bases and J lost 4; bases outside the gene matches: 8. The CDR3 runs to 16 residues. CDR1 and CDR2 (germline): LGHDT, YNNKEL (reference sequence). Clones were read by immunoSEQ multiplex PCR, and TCRdb kept only the in-frame ones, dropping some. This table holds more than 200,000 clones, around nine tenths found once. The specimen was peripheral blood. V usage is TRBV3-1 (or the pseudogene TRBV3-2) and J usage is TRBJ2-1; TRBD2 aligns across 7 bases. The receptor was isolated from a man older than 75 with acute or convalescent COVID-19. The CDR3 loop reads CASSQRRASGYNEQFF. Written as DNA, the CDR3 is TGTGCCAGCAGCCAAAGGCGGGCTAGCGGTTACAATGAGCAGTTCTTC.